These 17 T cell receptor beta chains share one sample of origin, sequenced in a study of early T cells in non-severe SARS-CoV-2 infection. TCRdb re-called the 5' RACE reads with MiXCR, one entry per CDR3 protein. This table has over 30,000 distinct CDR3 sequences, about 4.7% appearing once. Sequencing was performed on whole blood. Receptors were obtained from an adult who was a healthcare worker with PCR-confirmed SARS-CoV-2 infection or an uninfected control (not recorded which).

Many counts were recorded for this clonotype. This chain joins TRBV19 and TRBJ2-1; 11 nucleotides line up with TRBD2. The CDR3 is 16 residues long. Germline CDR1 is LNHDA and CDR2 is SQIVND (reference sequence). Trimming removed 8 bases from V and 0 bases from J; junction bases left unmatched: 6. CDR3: CASRPSGGSSYNEQFF. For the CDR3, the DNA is TGTGCCAGTCGTCCTAGCGGGGGGAGCTCCTACAATGAGCAGTTCTTC.

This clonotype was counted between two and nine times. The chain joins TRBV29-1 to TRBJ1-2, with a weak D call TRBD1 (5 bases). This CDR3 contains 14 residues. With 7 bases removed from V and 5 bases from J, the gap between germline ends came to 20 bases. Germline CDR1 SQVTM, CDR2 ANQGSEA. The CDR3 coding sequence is TGCAGCGCCGACGGGGACGGCGAGAGGTATGGCTACACCTTC. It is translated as CSADGDGERYGYTF.

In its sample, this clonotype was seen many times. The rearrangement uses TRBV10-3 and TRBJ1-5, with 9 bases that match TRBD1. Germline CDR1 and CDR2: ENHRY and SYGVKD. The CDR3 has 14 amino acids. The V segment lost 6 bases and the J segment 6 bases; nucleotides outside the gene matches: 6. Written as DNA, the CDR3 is TGTGCCATCAGCCGGACAGGGGACCCTCAGCCCCAGCATTTT. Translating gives CAISRTGDPQPQHF.

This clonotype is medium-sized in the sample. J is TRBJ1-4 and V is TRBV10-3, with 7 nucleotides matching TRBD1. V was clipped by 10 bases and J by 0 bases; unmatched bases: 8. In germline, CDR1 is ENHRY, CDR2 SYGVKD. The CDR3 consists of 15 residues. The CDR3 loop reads CATLGTDATNEKLFF. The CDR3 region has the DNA TGTGCCACACTCGGGACAGACGCAACTAATGAAAAACTGTTTTTT.

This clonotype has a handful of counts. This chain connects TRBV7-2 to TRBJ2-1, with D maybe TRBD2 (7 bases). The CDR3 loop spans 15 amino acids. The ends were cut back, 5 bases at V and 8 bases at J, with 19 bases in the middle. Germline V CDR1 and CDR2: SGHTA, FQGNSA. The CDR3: CASSPRGGGGDEQFF. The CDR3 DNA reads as TGTGCCAGCAGCCCCCGAGGGGGGGGCGGCGATGAGCAGTTCTTC.

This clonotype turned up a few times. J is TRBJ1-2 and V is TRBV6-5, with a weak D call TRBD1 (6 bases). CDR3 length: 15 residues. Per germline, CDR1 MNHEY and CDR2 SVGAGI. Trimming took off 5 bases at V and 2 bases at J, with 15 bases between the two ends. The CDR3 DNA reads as TGTGCCAGCAGTAAGCCGGGACACCTGAACTATGGCTACACCTTC. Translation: CASSKPGHLNYGYTF.

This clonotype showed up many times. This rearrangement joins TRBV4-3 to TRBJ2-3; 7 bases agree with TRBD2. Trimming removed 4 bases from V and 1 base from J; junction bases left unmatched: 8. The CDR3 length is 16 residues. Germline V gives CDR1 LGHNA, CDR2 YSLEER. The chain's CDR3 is CASSPKRGLGTDTQYF. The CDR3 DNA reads TGCGCCAGCAGCCCAAAACGTGGACTAGGCACAGATACGCAGTATTTT.

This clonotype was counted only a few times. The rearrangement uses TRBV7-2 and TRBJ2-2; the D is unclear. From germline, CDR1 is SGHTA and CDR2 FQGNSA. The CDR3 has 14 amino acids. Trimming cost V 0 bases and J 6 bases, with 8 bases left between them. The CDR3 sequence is CASSLARQAGELFF. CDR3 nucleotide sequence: TGTGCCAGCAGCTTAGCGAGGCAGGCCGGGGAGCTGTTTTTT.

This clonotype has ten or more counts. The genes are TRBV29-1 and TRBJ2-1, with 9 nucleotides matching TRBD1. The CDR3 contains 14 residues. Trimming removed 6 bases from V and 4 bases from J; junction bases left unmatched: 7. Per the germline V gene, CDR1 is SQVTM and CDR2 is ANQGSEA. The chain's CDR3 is CSVSGTGRYNEQFF. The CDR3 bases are TGCAGCGTGTCCGGGACAGGGAGATACAATGAGCAGTTCTTC.

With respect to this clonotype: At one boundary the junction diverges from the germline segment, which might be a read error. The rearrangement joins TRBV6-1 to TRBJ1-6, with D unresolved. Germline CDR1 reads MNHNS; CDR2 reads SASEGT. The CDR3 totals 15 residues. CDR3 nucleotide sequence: TGTGCCAGCAGAAGACTAGGCTCCTATAATTCACCCCTCCATTTT. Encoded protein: CASRRLGSYNSPLHF.

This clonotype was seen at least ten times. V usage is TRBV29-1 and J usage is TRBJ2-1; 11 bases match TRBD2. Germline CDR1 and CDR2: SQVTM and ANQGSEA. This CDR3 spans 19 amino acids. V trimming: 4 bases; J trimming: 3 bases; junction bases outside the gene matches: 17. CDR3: CSVVPQTSGALSLYNEQFF. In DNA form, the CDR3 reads TGCAGCGTTGTCCCCCAGACTAGCGGGGCCCTCTCCCTCTACAATGAGCAGTTCTTC.

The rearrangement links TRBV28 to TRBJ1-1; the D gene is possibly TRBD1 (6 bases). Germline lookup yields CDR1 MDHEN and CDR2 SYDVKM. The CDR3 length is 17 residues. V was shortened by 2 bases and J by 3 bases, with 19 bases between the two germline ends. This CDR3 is CASSLVPGQFVDTEAFF. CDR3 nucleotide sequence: TGTGCCAGCAGTTTAGTCCCGGGACAATTCGTGGACACTGAAGCTTTCTTT.

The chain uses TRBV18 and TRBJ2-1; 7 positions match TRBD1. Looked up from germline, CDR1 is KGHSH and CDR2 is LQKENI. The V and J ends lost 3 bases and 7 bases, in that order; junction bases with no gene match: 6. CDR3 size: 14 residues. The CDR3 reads CASSPYRDSNEQFF. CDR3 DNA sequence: TGTGCCAGCTCACCTTACCGGGACAGTAATGAGCAGTTCTTC.

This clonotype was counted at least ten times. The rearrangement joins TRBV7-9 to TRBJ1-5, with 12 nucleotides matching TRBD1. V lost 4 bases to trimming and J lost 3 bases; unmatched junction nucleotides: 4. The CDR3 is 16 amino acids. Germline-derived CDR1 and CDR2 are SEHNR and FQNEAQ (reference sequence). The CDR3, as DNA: TGTGCCAGCAGCTCAGGGACAGGGGGCCTCAATCAGCCCCAGCATTTT. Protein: CASSSGTGGLNQPQHF.

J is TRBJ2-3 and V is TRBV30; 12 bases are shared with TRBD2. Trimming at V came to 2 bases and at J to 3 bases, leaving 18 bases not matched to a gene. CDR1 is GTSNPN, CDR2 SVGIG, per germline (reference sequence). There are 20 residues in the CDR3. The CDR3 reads CAWSILASGGARFRTDTQYF. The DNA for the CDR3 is TGTGCCTGGAGTATATTGGCTAGCGGGGGGGCAAGGTTCAGAACAGATACGCAGTATTTT.

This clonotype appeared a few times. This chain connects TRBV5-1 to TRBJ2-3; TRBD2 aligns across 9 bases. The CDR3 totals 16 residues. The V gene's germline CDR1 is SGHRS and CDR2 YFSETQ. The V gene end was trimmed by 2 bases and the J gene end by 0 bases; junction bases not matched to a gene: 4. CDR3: CASSLQRGDSTDTQYF. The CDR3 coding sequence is TGCGCCAGCAGCTTACAGCGGGGGGATAGCACAGATACGCAGTATTTT. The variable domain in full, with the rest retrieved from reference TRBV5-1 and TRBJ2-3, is KAGVTQTPRYLIKTRGQQVTLSCSPISGHRSVSWYQQTPGQGLQFLFEYFSETQRNKGNFPGRFSGRQFSNSRSEMNVSTLELGDSALYLCASSLQRGDSTDTQYFGPGTRLTVL.

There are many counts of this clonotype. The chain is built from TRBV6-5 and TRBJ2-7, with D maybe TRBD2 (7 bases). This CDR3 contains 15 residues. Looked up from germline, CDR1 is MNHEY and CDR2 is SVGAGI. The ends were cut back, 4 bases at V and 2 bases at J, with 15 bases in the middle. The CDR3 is CASSLRGGPAYEQYF. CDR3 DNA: TGTGCCAGCAGTTTAAGGGGGGGACCGGCCTACGAGCAGTACTTC.